These 2 T cell receptor beta chains came from one sample sequenced in a study of a mutant IDH1 vaccine in newly diagnosed glioma. Time point: week 47, end of study. In every dose of vaccine, 300 ug of mutant IDH1 20-mer peptide was given alongside topical imiquimod. These receptors' antigens are unknown. Profiled with immunoSEQ multiplex PCR; TCRdb holds only in-frame clones, not every one. This sample has approximately 34,000 clones, with roughly 90% found just once. The source material was PBMCs, sampled from a glioma patient whose treatment included an IDH1 peptide vaccine. The receptors stem from a man in his forties with glioma.

The chain joins TRBV11-2 to TRBJ2-6; no definite D call. Germline CDR1 reads SGHAT; CDR2 reads FQNNGV. CDR3 length: 18 residues. Trimming pared 0 bases from V and 2 bases from J, leaving 14 bases between. CDR3 in DNA: TGTGCCAGCAGCTTAGATCTGTTAGGTCAGACTGGGGCCAACGTCCTGACTTTC. This gives the protein CASSLDLLGQTGANVLTF.

The chain is built from TRBV5-4 and TRBJ2-6; D gene unclear. Between the trimmed V and J ends, which lost 4 bases and 2 bases, there was a span of 10 bases. This CDR3 has 15 residues. Germline assignment: CDR1 SGHNT and CDR2 YYREEE (reference sequence). In DNA, the CDR3 is TGTGCCAGCAGCCGTAGAACACCTGGGGCCAACGTCCTGACTTTC. It specifies CASSRRTPGANVLTF.